This TCR beta chain was documented in a study of identical twins. Study results and caveats: Beta out-of-frame sequences showed weaker excess sharing between twins. Models underpredicted monozygotic twin sharing of out-of-frame TCR alpha. While abundant cord blood beta clonotypes carried fewer insertions, memory repertoires showed no such pattern.

TCRdb reprocessed the 5' RACE reads via MiXCR and lists one record per CDR3 protein. The sample has fewer than 250,000 distinct CDR3 sequences; 7.5% are singletons. The CDR3 spans 15 residues. V dropped 5 bases and J dropped 7; count of bases not matched to a gene: 9. Germline V gives CDR1 MNHEY, CDR2 SMNVEV (reference sequence). This clonotype was seen many times. The antigen is unknown. Healthy Caucasian donors formed the entire cohort. This sample also belongs to another study, concerning yellow fever vaccine responses in identical twins.

The source material was CD8+ T cells sorted from blood. The sequence was collected from a woman under 30 in good health. The V call is TRBV27, the J call TRBJ2-1, with 9 positions matching TRBD2. The CDR3 nucleotides read TGTGCCAGCAGTGGTCTAGCGGGAAGACGGAATGAGCAGTTCTTC. Its protein product is CASSGLAGRRNEQFF.